Following are 25 T cell receptor beta chains from one sample sequenced in a study of T-cell reconstitution after alpha-beta-depleted transplantation in children (dated by TCRdb to the mid-2010s). Library prep was done by PCR. TCRdb names Illumina HiSeq 2500 as the instrument used. TCR library preparation used molecular barcoding, with unique molecular identifiers applied to normalize quantification of the TCRbeta repertoire. The raw public data were reprocessed by TCRdb itself: fastp quality trimming at Q25, MiXCR clonotype calling, in-frame beta chains only. Rows with a matching CDR3 protein are joined into one entry that keeps the most common DNA and genes. This sample holds roughly 610,000 distinct CDR3 sequences; about 10% were observed only once. The top ten hold less than 5% of the sample. Material: PBMCs from the stem cell graft donor, obtained from the stem cell graft. All receptors come from a human donor who donated a stem cell graft to a child with acute myeloid leukemia.

The chain links TRBV7-7 to TRBJ2-2, with a tentative D call TRBD1 (5 bases). Germline V lookup: CDR1 SSHAT, CDR2 FNYEAQ (reference sequence). CDR3 length: 13 amino acids. CDR3 in amino acids: CAGSFRVTGELFF. In nucleotides, the CDR3 is TGTGCTGGCAGCTTCAGGGTCACCGGGGAGCTGTTTTTT. The full variable domain, rest sourced from reference TRBV7-7 and TRBJ2-2, is GAGVSQSPRYKVTKRGQDVTLRCDPISSHATLYWYQQALGQGPEFLTYFNYEAQPDKSGLPSDRFSAERPEGSISTLTIQRTEQRDSAMYRCAGSFRVTGELFFGEGSRLTVL.

The chain employs TRBV20-1 and TRBJ1-2; the D gene is possibly TRBD1 (6 bases). Germline V gene lookup returns CDR1 DFQATT and CDR2 SNEGSKA (reference sequence). The CDR3 has 14 amino acids. Trimming stripped 2 bases from V and 4 bases from J, with 14 bases between. The CDR3 is CSARLGAGPYGYTF. CDR3 nucleotides: TGCAGTGCTAGACTGGGGGCAGGGCCCTATGGCTACACCTTC.

The table lists this clonotype with many counts. For the CDR3, the DNA is TGCAGCGTTGATGTAGGGGGAGGCTCCTACAATGAGCAGTTCTTC. It codes for CSVDVGGGSYNEQFF. V is TRBV29-1 and J is TRBJ2-1; perhaps D is TRBD1 or TRBD2 (6 bases each). CDR1 and CDR2 (germline): SQVTM, ANQGSEA. V was pared by 3 bases and J by 0 bases, with 12 bases between. The CDR3 totals 15 residues.

The gene calls are TRBV7-8 and TRBJ2-1; D gene uncertain. Deletions cut 5 bases from V and 4 bases from J, with 9 bases between. Germline lookup yields CDR1 SGHVS and CDR2 FQNEAQ. The CDR3 is made up of 13 amino acids. CDR3 nucleotide sequence: TGTGCCAGCAGCAACGAATGGTACAATGAGCAGTTCTTC. This translates into CASSNEWYNEQFF.

The rearrangement links TRBV9 to TRBJ2-7; 14 nucleotides align to TRBD2. Per the germline V gene, CDR1 is SGDLS and CDR2 is YYNGEE. The V gene end was trimmed by 4 bases and the J gene end by 5 bases; junction bases not matched to a gene: 8. The CDR3 runs to 16 residues. This chain's CDR3 is CASSPGLAGGGNEQYF. The CDR3 nucleotides read TGTGCCAGCAGCCCCGGACTAGCGGGAGGTGGGAACGAGCAGTACTTC.

This clonotype was seen at least ten times. V and J are TRBV3-1 and TRBJ2-1, with D possibly being TRBD1 or TRBD2 (5 bases each). The germline V gene has CDR1 LGHDT and CDR2 YNNKEL (reference sequence). The CDR3 consists of 13 residues. Deletions cut 1 base from V and 8 bases from J, with 9 bases between. This chain's CDR3 is CASSQVGVHEQFF. CDR3 in DNA: TGTGCCAGCAGCCAAGTGGGGGTACATGAGCAGTTCTTC.

This clonotype was seen ten or more times. The genes are TRBV12-3 or TRBV12-4 and TRBJ2-3; D unclear. CDR3 length: 11 residues. The germline V and J ends were trimmed by 8 bases and 6 bases, with 9 bases remaining between them. The chain's CDR3 is CASGNGDTQYF. The DNA for the CDR3 is TGTGCCAGCGGTAACGGCGATACGCAGTATTTT.

The sample holds many counts of this clonotype. V is TRBV12-3 or TRBV12-4 and J is TRBJ2-1; 10 bases align to TRBD2. The length of the CDR3 is 14 residues. Trimming removed 5 bases from V and 7 bases from J; junction bases left unmatched: 5. The CDR3 loop reads CASSTGLAVNEQFF. The CDR3 DNA is TGTGCCAGCAGTACCGGACTAGCGGTGAATGAGCAGTTCTTC.

This clonotype has a count of ten or more. The chain uses TRBV20-1 and TRBJ2-1; D is undetermined. Germline lookup yields CDR1 DFQATT and CDR2 SNEGSKA (reference sequence). V lost 6 bases and J 2 bases, leaving 2 bases between the germline ends. The CDR3 loop spans 10 amino acids. CDR3 DNA: TGCAGTGCAACCTACAATGAGCAGTTCTTC. It encodes CSATYNEQFF.

This clonotype was counted ten times or more. CDR3 coding DNA: TGTGCCAGCACCCCGCGGACAGGGAGCACCGGGGAGCTGTTTTTT. Translated: CASTPRTGSTGELFF. The V call is TRBV12-3 or TRBV12-4, the J call TRBJ2-2; 8 bases agree with TRBD1. This CDR3 has 15 amino acids. The ends lost 7 bases at V and 4 bases at J; junction bases unmatched: 8.

This clonotype was recorded a few times. The chain is built from TRBV18 and TRBJ2-3; D not resolved. The CDR3 runs 14 residues. Looked up from germline, CDR1 is KGHSH and CDR2 is LQKENI. The V and J ends lost 0 bases and 3 bases respectively, with 7 bases between them. The CDR3 region is CASSPPIVTDTQYF. The CDR3 DNA follows: TGTGCCAGCTCACCACCGATTGTAACAGATACGCAGTATTTT.

This clonotype was picked up many times. The chain combines TRBV12-3 or TRBV12-4 with TRBJ1-5; 10 bases match TRBD1. This CDR3 is built from 15 residues. V lost 6 bases to trimming and J lost 3 bases; unmatched junction nucleotides: 5. DNA of the CDR3: TGTGCCAGCAGATCCGGGACAGGGGACAATCAGCCCCAGCATTTT. It yields the protein CASRSGTGDNQPQHF.

This clonotype was observed a few times. The rearrangement joins TRBV5-1 to TRBJ2-3; TRBD2 aligns across 10 bases. Germline V gene sequence: CDR1 SGHRS, CDR2 YFSETQ. The trim removed 8 bases at V and 4 bases at J, leaving 7 bases unmatched. The CDR3 runs 14 residues. The CDR3 sequence is CASSAGGPSDTQYF. The DNA of the CDR3 is TGCGCCAGTTCAGCGGGAGGGCCGTCAGATACGCAGTATTTT.

The J gene is TRBJ2-1, the V gene TRBV27, with D unclear. The CDR3 runs 16 residues. The germline CDR1 and CDR2 sequences are MNHEY and SMNVEV (reference sequence). Trimming cost V 6 bases and J 0 bases, with 15 bases left between them. This CDR3 reads CASSHLPVSSYNEQFF. In DNA form, the CDR3 reads TGTGCCAGCAGCCACCTTCCGGTTAGCTCCTACAATGAGCAGTTCTTC.

This clonotype appeared a few times. The chain carries TRBV4-2 and TRBJ2-5, with 7 bases matching TRBD1. Germline V lookup: CDR1 LGHNA, CDR2 YNFKEQ. The CDR3 length is 15 residues. V lost 5 bases and J lost 6; bases outside the gene matches: 12. The CDR3 nucleotides are TGTGCCAGCAGCTTCAATAGACAGGGTTGGAAGACCCAGTACTTC. Translated, it gives CASSFNRQGWKTQYF.

This clonotype was detected many times. The rearrangement joins TRBV4-2 to TRBJ1-2; D remains ambiguous. The V gene's germline CDR1 is LGHNA and CDR2 YNFKEQ. CDR3 length: 12 amino acids. V lost 1 base and J lost 2, with 2 bases in between. This CDR3 reads CASSQGNYGYTF. The CDR3, as DNA: TGTGCCAGCAGCCAAGGCAACTATGGCTACACCTTC.

In its sample, this clonotype was seen many times. The chain recombines TRBV29-1 with TRBJ2-3; 10 nucleotides align to TRBD2. V was clipped by 8 bases and J by 2 bases; unmatched bases: 19. Germline loops: CDR1 SQVTM, CDR2 ANQGSEA. The CDR3 consists of 18 residues. CDR3 sequence reads: CSTLGTWDSGRNTDTQYF. The CDR3 DNA reads as TGCAGCACCCTGGGAACCTGGGATAGCGGGAGGAACACAGATACGCAGTATTTT.

This chain links TRBV20-1 with TRBJ2-2; D is undetermined. This CDR3 region has 13 residues. Trimming removed 5 bases from V and 6 bases from J, with 13 bases in between. Looked up from germline, CDR1 is DFQATT and CDR2 is SNEGSKA (reference sequence). For the CDR3, the DNA is TGCAGTGCTTATAGACCCCCTCCCGGGGAGCTGTTTTTT. This codes for CSAYRPPPGELFF.

CDR3 amino acids: CAGRAGGSVHEQFF. In nucleotides, the CDR3 is TGTGCCGGCCGGGCGGGAGGATCAGTGCATGAGCAGTTCTTC. The chain has TRBV7-9 and TRBJ2-1; 8 bases are a match to TRBD2. Germline trimming cut 11 bases from V and 8 bases from J; bases unmatched to any gene: 14. This CDR3 spans 14 amino acids. Germline V CDR1 and CDR2: SEHNR, FQNEAQ (reference sequence).

This clonotype was found a few times. The V gene is TRBV5-5, the J gene TRBJ2-7, with 8 bases lining up with TRBD1. V lost 0 bases and J lost 4; bases outside the gene matches: 6. The CDR3 is 15 amino acids. In germline, CDR1 is SGHKS, CDR2 YYEKEE (reference sequence). The CDR3 is CASSLGRQGAYEQYF. DNA for the CDR3: TGTGCCAGCAGCTTGGGACGGCAGGGGGCGTACGAGCAGTACTTC.

This clonotype has only a few counts. The chain links TRBV20-1 to TRBJ2-5; D may be TRBD2 (6 bases). The germline V gene has CDR1 DFQATT and CDR2 SNEGSKA (reference sequence). This CDR3 is built from 16 residues. V lost 0 bases, J lost 2 bases, and 16 bases lay in between. Here the CDR3 reads CSARDAGRRPQETQYF. The DNA of the CDR3 is TGCAGTGCTAGAGATGCGGGACGAAGGCCTCAAGAGACCCAGTACTTC.

This clonotype was observed a few times. The rearrangement links TRBV4-2 to TRBJ1-5, with a tentative D call TRBD1 (6 bases). Germline-derived CDR1 and CDR2 are LGHNA and YNFKEQ. The CDR3 runs to 15 residues. With 0 bases removed from V and 6 bases from J, the gap between germline ends came to 12 bases. The CDR3, as DNA: TGTGCCAGCAGCCAAGATCTTGGGGGCGGTCAGCCCCAGCATTTT. It codes for CASSQDLGGGQPQHF.

On this clonotype: At one end the junction does not follow the germline gene, possibly because of a read error. CDR3 nucleotide sequence: TGTGCCAGCATCCGGGGTCCGAGGGCATACGGGCAGTACTTC. It encodes CASIRGPRAYGQYF. This chain links TRBV2 with TRBJ2-7; D is perhaps TRBD2 (5 bases). The CDR3 has 14 amino acids. Germline V gene data show CDR1 as SNHLY and CDR2 as FYNNEI.

This clonotype was found many times. V gene TRBV7-9 combines with J gene TRBJ2-5; perhaps TRBD2 as D (5 bases). The CDR3 is 15 residues long. In germline, CDR1 is SEHNR, CDR2 FQNEAQ (reference sequence). The germline V and J ends were trimmed by 5 bases and 2 bases, with 15 bases remaining between them. DNA of the CDR3: TGTGCCAGCAGCACCCTAGGAGGCGGTCAAGAGACCCAGTACTTC. Translation: CASSTLGGGQETQYF.

This rearrangement joins TRBV7-8 to TRBJ1-1, with D perhaps matching TRBD1 (5 bases). Germline V gene sequence: CDR1 SGHVS, CDR2 FQNEAQ. V was cut by 7 bases and J by 3 bases, with 15 bases left in between. The CDR3 covers 14 residues. The DNA of the CDR3 is TGTGCCAGCAAACCGGGGGTTACGGACACTGAAGCTTTCTTT. This translates into CASKPGVTDTEAFF.